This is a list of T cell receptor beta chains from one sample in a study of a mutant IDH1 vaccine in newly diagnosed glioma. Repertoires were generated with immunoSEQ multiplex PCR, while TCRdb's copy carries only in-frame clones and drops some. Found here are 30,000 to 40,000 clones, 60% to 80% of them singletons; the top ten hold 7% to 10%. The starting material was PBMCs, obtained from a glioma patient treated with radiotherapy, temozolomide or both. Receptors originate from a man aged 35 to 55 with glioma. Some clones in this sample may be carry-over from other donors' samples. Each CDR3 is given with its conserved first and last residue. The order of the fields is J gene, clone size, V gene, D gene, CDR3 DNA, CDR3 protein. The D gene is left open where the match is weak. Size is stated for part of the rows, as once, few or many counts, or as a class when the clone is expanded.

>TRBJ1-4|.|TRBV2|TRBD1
TGTGCCAGCAGCGGGACAGGGGTGTCTAATGAAAAACTGTTTTTT
CASSGTGVSNEKLFF
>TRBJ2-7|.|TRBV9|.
TGTGCCAGCAGCAATGCCAGGAACGCCTACGAGCAGTACTTC
CASSNARNAYEQYF
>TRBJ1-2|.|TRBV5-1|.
TGCGCCAGCAGCTTGGGGGTGACAGGCTATGGCTACACCTTC
CASSLGVTGYGYTF
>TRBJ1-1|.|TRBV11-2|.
TGTGCCAGCAGCTTGGGGATCTCCTACACTGAAGCTTTCTTT
CASSLGISYTEAFF
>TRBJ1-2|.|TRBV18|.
TGTGCCAGCTCACCAGGCAGTGACTATGGCTACACCTTC
CASSPGSDYGYTF
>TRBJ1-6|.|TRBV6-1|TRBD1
TGTGCCAGCAGTGACCTACAGGGGAATTCACCCCTCCACTTT
CASSDLQGNSPLHF
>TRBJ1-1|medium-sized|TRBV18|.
TGTGCCAGCTCACGAATGGATCTAACTCAGGGTCGGATCTTT
CASSRMDLTQGRIF
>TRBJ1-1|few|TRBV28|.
TGTGCCAGCAGGGCCACAGCGAACACTGAAGCTTTCTTT
CASRATANTEAFF
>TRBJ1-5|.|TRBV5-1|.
TGCGCCAGCAGCCTAGACACGGGTCAGCCCCAGCATTTT
CASSLDTGQPQHF
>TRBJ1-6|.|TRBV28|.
TGTGCCAGCACCCAGGGGACGCAGAATTCACCCCTCCACTTT
CASTQGTQNSPLHF
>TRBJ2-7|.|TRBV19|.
TGTGCCAGTAGTACAGGACAGCGGGTTATCAACGAGCAGTACTTC
CASSTGQRVINEQYF
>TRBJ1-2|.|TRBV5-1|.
TGCGCCAGCAGCTCCTGGCCCACGAACTATGGCTACACCTTC
CASSSWPTNYGYTF
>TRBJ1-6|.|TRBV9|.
TGTGCCAGCAGCCCCGGGGATAATTCACCCCTCCACTTT
CASSPGDNSPLHF
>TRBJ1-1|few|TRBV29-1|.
TGCAGCGTTATTAGGGCCGAAGCTTTCTTT
CSVIRAEAFF
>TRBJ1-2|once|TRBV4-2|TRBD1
TGTGCCAGCAGCCAAGTTAGAGGGGGCGCGCCTGGCTACACCTTC
CASSQVRGGAPGYTF
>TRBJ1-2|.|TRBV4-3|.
TGCGCCAGCAGCCAAGAAGGAACCCATCCAACTTTATACACCTTC
CASSQEGTHPTLYTF
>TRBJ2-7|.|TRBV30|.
TGTGCCTGGAGCCCGGACAGTAGCTCCTACGAGCAGTACTTC
CAWSPDSSSYEQYF
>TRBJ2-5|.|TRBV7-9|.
TGTGCCAGCAGCTTAGATGCGGGGAGGGAGACCCAGTACTTC
CASSLDAGRETQYF
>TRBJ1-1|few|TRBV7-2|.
TGTGCCAGCAGCTTATTCAGCCTCAGGATTGTTGGGACTGAAGCTTTCTTT
CASSLFSLRIVGTEAFF
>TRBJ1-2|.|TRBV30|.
TGTGCCTGGAGTGTTGGGGGGCGACAAGGCCCTCCAGACTATGGCTACACCTTC
CAWSVGGRQGPPDYGYTF
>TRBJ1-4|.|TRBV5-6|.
TGTGCCAGCAGCCTGGGAGGGAGGAATGAAAAACTGTTTTTT
CASSLGGRNEKLFF
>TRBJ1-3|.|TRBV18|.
TGTGCCAGCTCACCACCGAGGCGCTCTGGAAACACCATATATTTT
CASSPPRRSGNTIYF
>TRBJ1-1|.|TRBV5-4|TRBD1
TGTGCCAGCAGCCCAGGGGGGAAAGCTTTCTTT
CASSPGGKAFF
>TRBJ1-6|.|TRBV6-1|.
TGTGCCAGCTGGACCGTGGGTAGAAATTCACCCCTCCACTTT
CASWTVGRNSPLHF
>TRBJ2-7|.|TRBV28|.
TGTGCCAGCAGCCAGTGGGAGGACGAGCAGTACTTC
CASSQWEDEQYF
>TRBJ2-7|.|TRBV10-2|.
TGCGCCAGCAGGGGGAGCGGCGGGTACGAGCAGTACTTC
CASRGSGGYEQYF
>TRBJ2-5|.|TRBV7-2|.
TGTGCCAGCAGCTTAGCGGGGGGGCCGGGAGAGACCCAGTACTTC
CASSLAGGPGETQYF
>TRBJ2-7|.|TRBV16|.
TGTGCCAGCAGCCAAGAGCAGGGAGGCGAGCAGTACTTC
CASSQEQGGEQYF
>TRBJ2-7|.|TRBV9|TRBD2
TGTGCCAGCAGCGTTTCTAGCGGGCTCCTCTACGAGCAGTACTTC
CASSVSSGLLYEQYF
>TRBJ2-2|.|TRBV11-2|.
TGTGCCAGCAGCCCTAGCCCCGGGGAGCTGTTTTTT
CASSPSPGELFF
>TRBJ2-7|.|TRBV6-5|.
TGTGCCAGCAGTCTCGGGTACGAGCAGTACTTC
CASSLGYEQYF
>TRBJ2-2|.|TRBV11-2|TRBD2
TGTGCCAGCAGCCGGGGGGTCGACACCAACACCGGGGAGCTGTTTTTT
CASSRGVDTNTGELFF
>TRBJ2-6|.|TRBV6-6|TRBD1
TGTGCCAGCAGTTACGGACAGGGTCGGGCCAACGTCCTGACTTTC
CASSYGQGRANVLTF
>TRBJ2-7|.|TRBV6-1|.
TGTGCCAGCAGTGAAGGAAGGAGCTACGAGCAGTACTTC
CASSEGRSYEQYF
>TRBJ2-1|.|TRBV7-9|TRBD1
TGTGCCAGCAGCTTCCGACAGGGAGATCGCGATGAGCAGTTCTTC
CASSFRQGDRDEQFF
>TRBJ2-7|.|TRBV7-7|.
TGTGCTAGCAGCTTACACCTAGACTACGAGCAGTACTTC
CASSLHLDYEQYF
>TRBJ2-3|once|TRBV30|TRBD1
TGTGCCTGGAAGGTGTGGGACAGGGCTCGAGATACGCAGTATTTT
CAWKVWDRARDTQYF
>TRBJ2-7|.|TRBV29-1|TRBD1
TGCAGCGTCCCCGGGACAGGGAGGGAGCAGTACTTC
CSVPGTGREQYF
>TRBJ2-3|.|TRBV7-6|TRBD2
TGTGCCAGCAGCTTAGGACTAGCGGGAGGTACAGATACGCAGTATTTT
CASSLGLAGGTDTQYF
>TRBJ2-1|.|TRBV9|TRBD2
TGTGCCAGCAGCGTAGGGCTAGCGGGGGGGGACAATGAGCAGTTCTTC
CASSVGLAGGDNEQFF
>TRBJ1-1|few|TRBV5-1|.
TGCGCCAGCAGCTTGGTGAGGTTGGACACTGAAGCTTTCTTT
CASSLVRLDTEAFF
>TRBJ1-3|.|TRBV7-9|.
TGTGCCAGCAGCTCCCCCACCGGGACACGGGATTATGGAAACACCATATATTTT
CASSSPTGTRDYGNTIYF
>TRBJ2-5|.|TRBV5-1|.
TGCGCCAGCAGCCCGGTCAGTCGTGAGACCCAGTACTTC
CASSPVSRETQYF
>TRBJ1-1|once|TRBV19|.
TGTGCCAGTAGTCACGGGGCTTGGGTTGAAGCTTTCTTT
CASSHGAWVEAFF
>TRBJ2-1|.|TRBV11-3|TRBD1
TGTGCCAGCAGCCCCGGGACAGGGGGTAGAAATGAGCAGTTCTTC
CASSPGTGGRNEQFF
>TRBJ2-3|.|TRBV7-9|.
TGTGCCAGCAGCTTAGTGGGCGCAGATACGCAGTATTTT
CASSLVGADTQYF
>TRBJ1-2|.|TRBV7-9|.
TGTGCCAGCAGCCTATTACAGGGCGGAAATGGCTACACCTTC
CASSLLQGGNGYTF
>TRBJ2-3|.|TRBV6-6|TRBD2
TGTGCCAGCAGTTACTTGCGGGGGGGCACAGATACGCAGTATTTT
CASSYLRGGTDTQYF
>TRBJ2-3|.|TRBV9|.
TGTGCCAGCAGCGTAGGGGGGACTGCAGATACGCAGTATTTT
CASSVGGTADTQYF
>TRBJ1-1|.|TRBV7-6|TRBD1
TGTGCCAGCAGCCCCGGGACAGCCGAGAACACTGAAGCTTTCTTT
CASSPGTAENTEAFF
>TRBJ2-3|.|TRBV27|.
TGTGCCAGCAGCACGGCGGGAGATACGCAGTATTTT
CASSTAGDTQYF
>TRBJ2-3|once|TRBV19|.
TGTGCCAGTAGTATGAGCTTAACTGCCAAAACGCAGTATTTT
CASSMSLTAKTQYF